This TCR beta chain was found in a study of blood T cell repertoires in COVID-19. The method was immunoSEQ multiplex PCR; TCRdb's version includes in-frame clones alone and lacks a portion of them. The table shows about 140,000 clones, with around 81% occurring only once. The CDR3 runs 16 residues. The J segment lost 2 bases and the V segment lost 3 bases, leaving 4 bases of the junction unmatched. CDR1 and CDR2 from the germline V gene are SGHRS and YFSETQ. Source material: peripheral blood. The clonotype was recovered from a woman between 45 and 60 years old with acute or convalescent COVID-19. The V and J genes are TRBV5-1 and TRBJ2-2, with 10 positions matching TRBD2. The CDR3 DNA follows: TGCGCCAGCAGCTACCTAGCGGGGGATAACACCGGGGAGCTGTTTTTT. It is translated as CASSYLAGDNTGELFF.